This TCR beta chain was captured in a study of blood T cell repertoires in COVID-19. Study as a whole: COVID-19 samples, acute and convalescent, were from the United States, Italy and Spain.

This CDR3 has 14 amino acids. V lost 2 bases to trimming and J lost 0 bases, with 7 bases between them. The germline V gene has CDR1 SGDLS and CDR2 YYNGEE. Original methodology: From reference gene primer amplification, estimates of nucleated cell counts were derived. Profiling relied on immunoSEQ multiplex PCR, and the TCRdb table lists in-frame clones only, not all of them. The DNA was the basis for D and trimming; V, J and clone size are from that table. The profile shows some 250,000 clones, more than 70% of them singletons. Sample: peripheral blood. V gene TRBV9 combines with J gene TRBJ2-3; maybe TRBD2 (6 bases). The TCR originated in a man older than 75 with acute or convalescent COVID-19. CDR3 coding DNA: TGTGCCAGCAGCGTGGGAGGAAGCACAGATACGCAGTATTTT. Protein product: CASSVGGSTDTQYF.